Sequencing of this TCR beta chain was carried out in a study of T cells in Graves' hyperthyroidism and ophthalmopathy. At least ten counts were recorded for this clonotype. Antigen: not known. Findings and limits, study-wide: The blood repertoire included most of the expanded thyroid clonotypes above 0.001.

From RNA transcripts, TCR beta CDR3 regions were amplified. HTBI primers drove first-round RT-PCR of the TCR CDR3. TCRdb called the multiplex PCR reads again in MiXCR, with one record for every CDR3 protein. The sample holds 250,000 to 300,000 distinct CDR3 sequences, about 14% seen once. This receptor was taken from a middle-aged woman with Graves' hyperthyroidism that later progressed to Graves' ophthalmopathy. Material: blood.

The CDR3 sequence: CASCTSGNYNEQFF. CDR3 nucleotides: TGTGCCAGTTGTACTAGCGGGAACTACAATGAGCAGTTCTTC. This chain uses TRBV19 with TRBJ2-1; 10 nucleotides align to TRBD2. The V gene end was trimmed by 8 bases and the J gene end by 3 bases; junction bases not matched to a gene: 4. Germline lookup yields CDR1 LNHDA and CDR2 SQIVND (reference sequence). CDR3 size: 14 residues.